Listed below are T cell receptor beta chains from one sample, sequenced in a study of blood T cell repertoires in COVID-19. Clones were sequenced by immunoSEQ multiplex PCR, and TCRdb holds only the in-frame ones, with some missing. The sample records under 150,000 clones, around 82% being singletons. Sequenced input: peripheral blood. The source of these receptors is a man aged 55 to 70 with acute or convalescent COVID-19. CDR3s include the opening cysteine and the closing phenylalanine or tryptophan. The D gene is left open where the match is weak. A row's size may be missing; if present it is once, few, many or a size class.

cdr3_nt: TGTGCCAGCAGCCAAGATCTCGCAACTAATGAAAAACTGTTTTTT
cdr3_aa: CASSQDLATNEKLFF
d_call: NA
j_call: TRBJ1-4
v_call: TRBV3-1/TRBV3-2
clone_size: once

cdr3_nt: TGTGCCAGCAGCCAAGCCGGGACAGAAGAATGGGGCTACACCTTC
cdr3_aa: CASSQAGTEEWGYTF
d_call: TRBD1
j_call: TRBJ1-2
v_call: TRBV14
clone_size: NA

cdr3_nt: TGTGCCAGCAGCTTAGGAGGCGGTGAAAAACTGTTTTTT
cdr3_aa: CASSLGGGEKLFF
d_call: NA
j_call: TRBJ1-4
v_call: TRBV7-9
clone_size: NA

cdr3_nt: TGTGCCAGTAGTTTTCCGGGAAACCAAGAGACCCAGTACTTC
cdr3_aa: CASSFPGNQETQYF
d_call: NA
j_call: TRBJ2-5
v_call: TRBV19
clone_size: NA

cdr3_nt: TGTGCCTGGGGTACTAGCGGGGGGCCTAGCACAGATACGCAGTATTTT
cdr3_aa: CAWGTSGGPSTDTQYF
d_call: TRBD2
j_call: TRBJ2-3
v_call: TRBV30
clone_size: once

cdr3_nt: TGTGCCACCAGTGATTCGGGGGGCGGAGCCAAAAACATTCAGTACTTC
cdr3_aa: CATSDSGGGAKNIQYF
d_call: NA
j_call: TRBJ2-4
v_call: TRBV24-1
clone_size: NA

cdr3_nt: TGCAGTGCTAGTCTTGGGACACCGAGGGCAGATACGCAGTATTTT
cdr3_aa: CSASLGTPRADTQYF
d_call: NA
j_call: TRBJ2-3
v_call: TRBV20-1
clone_size: NA

cdr3_nt: TGTGCCAGCAGCGTAGTCGCCCCGGACACTGAAGCTTTCTTT
cdr3_aa: CASSVVAPDTEAFF
d_call: NA
j_call: TRBJ1-1
v_call: TRBV9
clone_size: NA

cdr3_nt: TGTGCCAGCAGTTTCCGGGGGGGGTGGAAGTATTTT
cdr3_aa: CASSFRGGWKYF
d_call: TRBD2
j_call: TRBJ2-3
v_call: TRBV27
clone_size: NA

cdr3_nt: TGTGCCACCAGTGATGACCATAGCGGGGGACCCTACAATGAGCAGTTCTTC
cdr3_aa: CATSDDHSGGPYNEQFF
d_call: TRBD2
j_call: TRBJ2-1
v_call: TRBV24-1
clone_size: NA

cdr3_nt: TGTGCCAGTAGTACACGGACTCCGAGCTCCTACGAGCAGTACTTC
cdr3_aa: CASSTRTPSSYEQYF
d_call: NA
j_call: TRBJ2-7
v_call: TRBV19
clone_size: NA

cdr3_nt: TGCAGCGTTGAGGTAGCGGGAGTAAACACCGGGGAGCTGTTTTTT
cdr3_aa: CSVEVAGVNTGELFF
d_call: TRBD2
j_call: TRBJ2-2
v_call: TRBV29-1
clone_size: NA